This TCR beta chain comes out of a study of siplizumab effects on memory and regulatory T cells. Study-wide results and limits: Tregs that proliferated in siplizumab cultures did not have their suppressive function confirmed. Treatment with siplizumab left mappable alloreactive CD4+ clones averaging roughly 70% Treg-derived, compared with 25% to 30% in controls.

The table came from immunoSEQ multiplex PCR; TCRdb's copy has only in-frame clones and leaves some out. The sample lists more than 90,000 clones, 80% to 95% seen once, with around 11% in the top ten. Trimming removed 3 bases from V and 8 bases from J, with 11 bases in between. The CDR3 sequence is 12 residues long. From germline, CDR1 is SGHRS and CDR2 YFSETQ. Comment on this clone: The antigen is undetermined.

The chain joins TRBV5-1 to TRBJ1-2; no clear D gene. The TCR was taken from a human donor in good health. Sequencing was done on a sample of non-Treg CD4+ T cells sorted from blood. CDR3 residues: CASSWDNGGYTF. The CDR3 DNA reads TGCGCCAGCAGCTGGGATAATGGGGGCTACACCTTC.